The clone carrying this TCR beta chain has a count of ten or more. Its cognate antigen is unknown. Germline V lookup: CDR1 SGHDN, CDR2 FVKESK. V shed 5 bases, J shed 5 bases, and the junction held 4 bases outside the gene matches. The CDR3 is 13 amino acids. The data derive from a study of response to subunit inactivated influenza vaccine. TCRdb itself ran the RT-PCR reads through MiXCR, one entry per CDR3 protein. The profile shows 650,000 to 800,000 distinct CDR3 sequences, more than 11% of them singletons. Notes on the study in general: A suggestion made by the authors is that each seasonal influenza vaccination recruits few new T cells.

V and J are TRBV14 and TRBJ1-1; 8 positions agree with TRBD1. This material consisted of PBMCs from blood, taken around two weeks before vaccination. The receptor comes from a man in his fifties or sixties who received an inactivated influenza vaccine. CDR3 protein: CASSFYRGTEAFF. In DNA, the CDR3 is TGTGCCAGCAGCTTCTACAGGGGGACTGAAGCTTTCTTT.